The 13 T cell receptor beta chains below all came from one sample that was sequenced in a study of T cells in localized non-small cell lung cancer. Here immunoSEQ multiplex PCR was the method, and the copy in TCRdb shows in-frame clones only, minus some. Of under 50,000 clones listed, 80% to 85% are singletons. The sample in question was peripheral blood mononuclear cells, obtained before any cancer treatment. The receptors originated from a man aged 35 to 69 with stage III lung adenocarcinoma.

The rearrangement links TRBV11-1 to TRBJ2-7; D unclear. This CDR3 region has 15 residues. Germline V lookup: CDR1 SGHAT, CDR2 FQDESV (reference sequence). V lost 3 bases, J lost 3 bases, and 15 bases lay in between. CDR3 amino acids: CASSFFVGPDYEQYF. CDR3 nucleotide sequence: TGTGCCAGCAGCTTTTTCGTTGGGCCTGACTACGAGCAGTACTTC.

This clone was picked up a small number of times. This chain joins TRBV11-2 and TRBJ2-7; tentative D call: TRBD2 (6 bases). Germline V gene data show CDR1 as SGHAT and CDR2 as FQNNGV. V dropped 5 bases and J dropped 2 bases, with 13 bases sitting between them. This CDR3 contains 14 residues. The CDR3 coding sequence is TGTGCCAGCAGCGGGGGGACGAACGCCTACGAGCAGTACTTC. Protein: CASSGGTNAYEQYF.

This clone was found a few times. Here the CDR3 reads CASNNGQGAFF. CDR3 DNA: TGTGCCAGCAACAACGGACAGGGAGCTTTCTTT. The chain couples TRBV2 to TRBJ1-1; 8 positions agree with TRBD1. V trimming: 7 bases; J trimming: 10 bases; junction bases outside the gene matches: 5. The CDR3 loop spans 11 amino acids. The V gene's germline CDR1 is SNHLY and CDR2 FYNNEI.

J is TRBJ2-2 and V is TRBV6-6, with 12 bases aligning to TRBD2. Germline assignment: CDR1 MNHNY and CDR2 SVGAGI (reference sequence). The CDR3 extends over 15 amino acids. The V segment lost 9 bases and the J segment 2 bases; nucleotides outside the gene matches: 4. The chain's CDR3 is CASSGLAGNTGELFF. CDR3 coding DNA: TGTGCCAGTTCAGGACTAGCGGGAAACACCGGGGAGCTGTTTTTT.

The chain has TRBV5-1 and TRBJ2-1, with 12 bases lining up with TRBD2. The CDR3 is made up of 16 amino acids. V was pared by 2 bases and J by 8 bases, with 8 bases of the junction left unmatched. From germline, CDR1 is SGHRS and CDR2 YFSETQ. CDR3 region: CASSFASGGAIDEQFF. As DNA, the CDR3 is TGCGCCAGCAGCTTCGCTAGCGGGGGGGCCATAGATGAGCAGTTCTTC.

This clone appeared a single time. This sequence joins TRBV28 and TRBJ1-1, with 7 bases that match TRBD1. The CDR3 length is 14 residues. Germline values: CDR1 MDHEN, CDR2 SYDVKM. The V gene end was trimmed by 8 bases and the J gene end by 7 bases; junction bases not matched to a gene: 13. The CDR3, as DNA: TGTGCCAGCCTAAACTCCGGGACAGTGATTGAAGCTTTCTTT. The encoded protein is CASLNSGTVIEAFF. The full variable domain, rest sourced from reference TRBV28 and TRBJ1-1, is DVKVTQSSRYLVKRTGEKVFLECVQDMDHENMFWYRQDPGLGLRLIYFSYDVKMKEKGDIPEGYSVSREKKERFSLILESASTNQTSMYLCASLNSGTVIEAFFGQGTRLTVV.

The count of this clone is one. The genes are TRBV16 and TRBJ2-7; no reliable D call. Germline assignment: CDR1 KGHSY and CDR2 FQNENV. The germline V and J ends were trimmed by 4 bases and 4 bases, with 8 bases remaining between them. The CDR3 runs 12 residues. CDR3 protein: CASSRANYEQYF. CDR3 nucleotide sequence: TGTGCCAGCAGCCGGGCCAATTACGAGCAGTACTTC.

This chain links TRBV19 with TRBJ2-2; 8 bases line up with TRBD2. V was pared by 7 bases and J by 3 bases, with 4 bases of the junction left unmatched. The CDR3 is 14 residues long. Germline CDR1 is LNHDA and CDR2 is SQIVND (reference sequence). This chain's CDR3 is CASIPGGHTGELFF. The CDR3 region has the DNA TGTGCCAGTATTCCGGGGGGGCACACCGGGGAGCTGTTTTTT. Combining the CDR3 with reference TRBV19 and TRBJ2-2 gives the whole variable domain DGGITQSPKYLFRKEGQNVTLSCEQNLNHDAMYWYRQDPGQGLRLIYYSQIVNDFQKGDIAEGYSVSREKKESFPLTVTSAQKNPTAFYLCASIPGGHTGELFFGEGSRLTVL.

This clone occurred a few times. The V gene is TRBV11-2, the J gene TRBJ1-1, with unresolved D. In germline, CDR1 is SGHAT, CDR2 FQNNGV. The CDR3 consists of 14 residues. Trimming left V 3 bases short and J 5 bases short, with 13 bases between. CDR3 amino acids: CASSLESQGTEAFF. As DNA, the CDR3 is TGTGCCAGCAGCTTGGAGAGTCAAGGTACTGAAGCTTTCTTT.

There are a few counts of this clone. The chain uses TRBV9 and TRBJ2-7; D gene uncertain. The CDR3 has 14 amino acids. The ends were cut back, 0 bases at V and 5 bases at J, with 12 bases in the middle. Germline assignment: CDR1 SGDLS and CDR2 YYNGEE. Here the CDR3 reads CASSVGTTAHEQYF. CDR3 nucleotides: TGTGCCAGCAGCGTAGGGACCACGGCCCACGAGCAGTACTTC.

The chain recombines TRBV5-4 with TRBJ2-5; either TRBD1 or TRBD2 may supply D (6 bases each). This CDR3 has 14 amino acids. CDR1 and CDR2 (germline): SGHNT, YYREEE (reference sequence). V was shortened by 4 bases and J by 4 bases, with 14 bases between the two germline ends. CDR3 bases: TGTGCCAGCAGCCGGGGGCGGGGTGGAGAGACCCAGTACTTC. It translates to CASSRGRGGETQYF.

This chain uses TRBV7-2 with TRBJ2-7, with TRBD2 as a possible D gene (6 bases). The germline CDR1 and CDR2 sequences are SGHTA and FQGNSA. This CDR3 has 13 amino acids. V was shortened by 4 bases and J by 2 bases, with 9 bases between the two germline ends. The CDR3 sequence is CASSSGLPYEQYF. The CDR3 DNA is TGTGCCAGCAGCTCGGGACTCCCCTACGAGCAGTACTTC.

V gene TRBV7-7 combines with J gene TRBJ2-3; D is unresolved. The CDR3 length is 13 residues. Germline loops: CDR1 SSHAT, CDR2 FNYEAQ (reference sequence). V was cut by 0 bases and J by 5 bases, with 6 bases left in between. In nucleotides, the CDR3 is TGTGCCAGCAGCTTAGCCCCGCTAGATACGCAGTATTTT. Its protein is CASSLAPLDTQYF.